This entry is about one T cell receptor beta chain. What it binds is not known. These data come from a study of T cell responses to AZD1222 COVID-19 vaccine. General study results and limits: Only a handful of individuals given AZD1222 were seropositive at baseline. Donors were chiefly white British, with a greater number of females, and clonal diversity was perhaps underestimated. CD4 TCRs linked to vaccination spanned spike, dominating at 160-218 and 743-854.

CDR3 size: 15 residues. Germline CDR1 SGHNT, CDR2 YENEEA. The trim removed 3 bases at V and 1 base at J, leaving 2 bases unmatched. Libraries were prepared by immunoSEQ multiplex PCR; TCRdb keeps only in-frame clonotypes and omits some of them. The sample contains 95,000 to 100,000 clones, around nine tenths of which appear only once. The origin of this receptor is an adult who received the AZD1222 COVID-19 vaccine. The V and J genes are TRBV11-3 and TRBJ2-1; 8 bases fit TRBD2. The starting material was peripheral blood, obtained 28 days after the second AZD1222 dose. The CDR3: CASSFSGRSYNEQFF. The CDR3 nucleotides are TGTGCCAGCAGCTTCAGCGGGAGATCCTACAATGAGCAGTTCTTC. Together with reference TRBV11-3 and TRBJ2-1, the CDR3 gives the full variable domain: EAGVVQSPRYKIIEKKQPVAFWCNPISGHNTLYWYLQNLGQGPELLIRYENEEAVDDSQLPKDRFSAERLKGVDSTLKIQPAELGDSAVYLCASSFSGRSYNEQFFGPGTRLTVL.